This record looks at one T cell receptor beta chain sequence and its context. This clone may be a read error of a much larger clone one base away. The conserved phenylalanine or tryptophan is not found at the CDR3 terminus, so this likely reflects a read error. This sample is drawn from a study of CD8+CD57+ T cells in acquired aplastic anemia. Genomic DNA provided the template from which TCR beta VDJ and CDR3 profiles were obtained. TCRdb passed the reads through MiXCR, listing each CDR3 protein once. The sample holds about 180,000 distinct CDR3 sequences; approximately 48% are singletons and the top ten take about 1.8%. V lost 6 bases to trimming and J lost 5 bases, with 10 bases between them. Germline V gene lookup returns CDR1 SGHTA and CDR2 FQGNSA. This CDR3 comprises 13 residues. Those patients picked for sequencing had displayed CD8+CD57+ cell expansion on flow cytometry.

This receptor was taken from a human donor with aplastic anemia. The sequenced material came from sorted CD4+, CD8+, or CD8+CD57+ T cells (not recorded which) from PBMCs. J is TRBJ2-2 and V is TRBV7-2; no firm D call. CDR3 amino acids: CASRTTETGELFS. CDR3 DNA sequence: TGTGCCAGCAGAACAACCGAGACCGGGGAGCTGTTTTCT.